The clone carrying this TCR beta chain has more than one count but fewer than ten. The source of the sample is a study of blood T cells in healthy people across ages. The overall study: Per two T cells, about one barcoded beta molecule was captured through template switching.

Individuals who donated were healthy Caucasians from Russia aged about 6 to 90. For the second PCR, which ran for about 7 to 11 cycles, a sample-barcoded 5' primer and a J-beta primer mix were used. A single record per CDR3 protein comes from TCRdb applying MiXCR to the 5' RACE reads. The table shows about 780,000 distinct CDR3 sequences, with 20% to 30% occurring only once. V was cut by 2 bases and J by 7 bases, with 8 bases left in between. Germline CDR1 SGHVS, CDR2 FNYEAQ. CDR3 size: 13 residues. The sample was also linked to a second study, of T cells of mothers and their children. That study reports: In this cohort, donors were three healthy Caucasian mothers plus their six children. Slightly higher but non-significant overlap marked related mother-child pairs versus unrelated pairs.

The sequence derives from a boy between 10 and 17 years old in good health. The sample was blood. This chain links TRBV7-6 with TRBJ2-2; D ambiguous. CDR3 bases: TGTGCCAGCAGCTTAAACCCCTACGGGGAGCTGTTTTTT. Translated: CASSLNPYGELFF.